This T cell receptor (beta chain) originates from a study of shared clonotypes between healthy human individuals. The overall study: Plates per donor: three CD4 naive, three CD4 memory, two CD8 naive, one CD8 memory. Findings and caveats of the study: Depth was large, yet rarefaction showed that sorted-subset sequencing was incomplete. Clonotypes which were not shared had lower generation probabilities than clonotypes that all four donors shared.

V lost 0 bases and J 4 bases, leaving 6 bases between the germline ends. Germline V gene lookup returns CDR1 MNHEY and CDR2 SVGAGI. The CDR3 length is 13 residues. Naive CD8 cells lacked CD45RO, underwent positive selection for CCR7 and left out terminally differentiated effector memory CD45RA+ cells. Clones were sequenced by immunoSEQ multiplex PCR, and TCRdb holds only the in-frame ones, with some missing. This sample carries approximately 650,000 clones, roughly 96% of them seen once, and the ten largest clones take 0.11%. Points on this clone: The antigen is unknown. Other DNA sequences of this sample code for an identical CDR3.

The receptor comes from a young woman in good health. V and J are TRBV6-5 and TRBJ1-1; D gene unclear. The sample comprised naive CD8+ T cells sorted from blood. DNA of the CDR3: TGTGCCAGCAGTTACTCGGGTGGCACTGAAGCTTTCTTT. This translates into CASSYSGGTEAFF.